Listed below are T cell receptor beta chains from one sample, sequenced in a study of shared clonotypes between healthy human individuals. Data came from immunoSEQ multiplex PCR; TCRdb stores just in-frame clones and leaves some out. The sample contains some 1 million clones, under 80% of which appear only once. The specimen sequenced was memory CD4+ T cells sorted from blood. The receptors derive from a man aged 18 to 29 in good health. The CDR3 runs from the conserved cysteine through the conserved F or W. Each record gives: D gene, J gene, V gene, clone size, CDR3 protein, CDR3 DNA. D genes are given only for firm matches. Only part of the rows carry a size: once, few, many, or a class if the clone is expanded.

TRBD2,TRBJ2-7,TRBV5-1,.,CASSLGGSGGIYEQYF,TGCGCCAGCAGCTTGGGTGGTAGCGGGGGAATTTACGAGCAGTACTTC
.,TRBJ1-2,TRBV7-2,.,CASSLEGQGYYGYTF,TGTGCCAGCAGCTTAGAGGGGCAGGGGTACTATGGCTACACCTTC
.,TRBJ2-3,TRBV27,.,CASSAGGGYTDTQYF,TGTGCCAGCAGCGCAGGTGGGGGCTACACAGATACGCAGTATTTT
.,TRBJ2-7,TRBV9,.,CASSAGGARSGNEQYF,TGTGCCAGCAGCGCCGGGGGCGCCAGGAGTGGAAACGAGCAGTACTTC
.,TRBJ1-4,TRBV7-9,.,CASSLDPSNEKLFF,TGTGCCAGCAGCTTAGATCCAAGTAATGAAAAACTGTTTTTT
.,TRBJ2-4,TRBV2,.,CASRTEAGLKNIQYF,TGTGCCAGCAGAACGGAGGCAGGGCTAAAAAACATTCAGTACTTC
.,TRBJ1-5,TRBV19,.,CASSIGQGSHSNQPQHF,TGTGCCAGTAGTATAGGTCAGGGAAGCCATAGCAATCAGCCCCAGCATTTT
TRBD1,TRBJ1-6,TRBV6-1,.,CASSERAPQGALNSPLHF,TGTGCCAGCAGTGAACGGGCTCCCCAGGGGGCCTTGAATTCACCCCTCCACTTT
.,TRBJ1-3,TRBV5-1,.,CASSSAAGNTIYF,TGCGCCAGCAGCTCGGCAGCTGGAAACACCATATATTTT
.,TRBJ2-2,TRBV28,few,CASISRGDTGELFF,TGTGCCAGCATTTCGAGGGGGGACACCGGGGAGCTGTTTTTT
TRBD1,TRBJ2-5,TRBV5-6,.,CASSLGKTDREETQYF,TGTGCCAGCAGCTTGGGCAAAACGGACAGGGAGGAGACCCAGTACTTC
.,TRBJ1-6,TRBV2,.,CASSVAGNYSPLHF,TGTGCCAGCAGTGTAGCAGGGAATTATTCACCCCTCCACTTT
.,TRBJ1-2,TRBV15,once,CATSRLRAEDYGYTF,TGTGCCACCAGCAGGCTCCGGGCTGAAGATTATGGCTACACCTTC
.,TRBJ2-7,TRBV7-8,few,CASSLISRRTDSYEQYF,TGTGCCAGCAGCTTAATCTCCAGGAGGACGGACTCCTACGAGCAGTACTTC
.,TRBJ2-6,TRBV10-1,.,CASLEGGPGANVLTF,TGCGCCAGCCTGGAGGGGGGGCCTGGGGCCAACGTCCTGACTTTC
TRBD1,TRBJ1-3,TRBV5-1,few,CASSGTGAFGNTIYF,TGCGCCAGCAGCGGGACAGGGGCGTTCGGAAACACCATATATTTT
.,TRBJ2-2,TRBV1,.,CTSSQESGPSGSAETGELFF,TGCACCAGCAGCCAAGAGTCGGGCCCTAGCGGGAGTGCGGAGACCGGGGAGCTGTTTTTT
.,TRBJ1-5,TRBV10-3,.,CAISEEGVPPQHF,TGTGCCATCAGTGAGGAGGGGGTACCGCCCCAGCATTTT
.,TRBJ1-5,TRBV28,.,CASSLGNNQPQHF,TGTGCCAGCAGTTTAGGAAACAATCAGCCCCAGCATTTT
.,TRBJ2-3,TRBV6-5,.,CASRLQATDTQYF,TGTGCCAGCAGGCTACAGGCGACAGATACGCAGTATTTT
TRBD1,TRBJ1-2,TRBV7-2,.,CASRRPGGGNGYTF,TGTGCCAGCAGACGCCCAGGGGGCGGGAATGGCTACACCTTC
.,TRBJ2-5,TRBV5-4,.,CASSFAALKETQYF,TGTGCCAGCAGCTTCGCTGCCCTAAAAGAGACCCAGTACTTC
.,TRBJ2-3,TRBV11-2,.,CASSLDRDDTQYF,TGTGCCAGCAGCTTAGATAGGGACGATACGCAGTATTTT
.,TRBJ1-2,TRBV11-2,.,CASSPANYGYTF,TGTGCCAGCAGCCCAGCCAATTATGGCTACACCTTC
.,TRBJ2-1,TRBV4-3,few,CASSQAAGMGDNEQFF,TGCGCCAGCAGCCAAGCCGCCGGGATGGGGGATAATGAGCAGTTCTTC
.,TRBJ1-6,TRBV10-2,.,CASKMTADSPLHF,TGCGCCAGCAAAATGACAGCCGATTCACCCCTCCACTTT
TRBD1,TRBJ2-2,TRBV11-2,.,CASSHPTGFGELFF,TGTGCCAGCAGCCACCCGACAGGGTTCGGGGAGCTGTTTTTT
.,TRBJ2-1,TRBV7-2,.,CASSRGGSYNEQFF,TGTGCCAGCAGCCGGGGAGGTTCCTACAATGAGCAGTTCTTC
TRBD1,TRBJ2-5,TRBV19,.,CASSLGTGFTQETQYF,TGTGCCAGTAGTCTCGGGACAGGGTTCACCCAAGAGACCCAGTACTTC
.,TRBJ2-5,TRBV10-3,.,CASGLTQETQYF,TGTGCCAGTGGACTAACCCAAGAGACCCAGTACTTC
.,TRBJ2-2,TRBV15,.,CATSRDFIVTESGELFF,TGTGCCACCAGCAGAGATTTTATCGTGACTGAAAGCGGGGAGCTGTTTTTT
.,TRBJ2-7,TRBV5-4,.,CASSFGGTSSYEQYF,TGTGCCAGCAGCTTCGGCGGGACGAGCTCCTACGAGCAGTACTTC
TRBD1,TRBJ2-7,TRBV10-3,.,CAISEWTGITYEQYF,TGTGCCATCAGCGAATGGACAGGGATTACCTACGAGCAGTACTTC
TRBD1,TRBJ1-2,TRBV5-1,.,CASSAGQGSYGYTF,TGCGCCAGCAGCGCTGGACAGGGAAGTTATGGCTACACCTTC
.,TRBJ1-6,TRBV6-5,.,CATRGRDLNSPLHF,TGTGCCACCCGAGGACGGGACCTTAATTCACCCCTCCACTTT
.,TRBJ1-3,TRBV7-9,.,CASSLDGSRAGNTIYF,TGTGCCAGCAGCTTAGACGGCAGCCGGGCTGGAAACACCATATATTTT
.,TRBJ1-4,TRBV30,.,CAWSVPQEGGSEKLFF,TGTGCCTGGAGTGTACCGCAGGAGGGGGGTAGTGAAAAACTGTTTTTT
.,TRBJ2-2,TRBV9,once,CASSESSGTGELFF,TGTGCCAGCAGCGAGAGTTCGGGCACCGGGGAGCTGTTTTTT
.,TRBJ2-3,TRBV5-1,.,CASSLVLGEFTDTQYF,TGCGCCAGCAGCTTGGTTTTAGGGGAATTCACAGATACGCAGTATTTT
.,TRBJ2-7,TRBV28,.,CASSLQLLGKDYF,TGTGCCAGCAGTTTACAGCTGCTGGGGAAGGATTACTTC
.,TRBJ1-3,TRBV29-1,.,CSVAAGSGNTIYF,TGCAGCGTCGCCGCGGGGTCTGGAAACACCATATATTTT
.,TRBJ2-7,TRBV29-1,.,CSVVGRRDNSYEQYF,TGCAGCGTTGTCGGGCGCCGGGACAACTCCTACGAGCAGTACTTC